This passage covers 31 T cell receptor beta chains from one sample sequenced in a study of T-cell memory formation after mild COVID-19. MiXCR was run by TCRdb on the 5' RACE reads, yielding one entry per CDR3 protein. The sample lists some 600,000 distinct CDR3 sequences, around 15% seen once, with about 7.4% in the top ten. The sample was PBMCs or a T cell subset sorted from them (not recorded which). These receptors originate from an adult woman who had mild COVID-19 (a few samples of this study predate the infection). Cell type and time point are not known.

This chain uses TRBV6-5 with TRBJ1-2, with a weak D call TRBD1 (5 bases). From germline, CDR1 is MNHEY and CDR2 SVGAGI. Trimming shortened V by 5 bases and J by 5 bases, and 15 bases separated the two germline ends. The CDR3 is made up of 14 amino acids. CDR3 region: CASSALGERYGYTF. DNA of the CDR3: TGTGCCAGCAGTGCTCTGGGGGAGAGGTATGGCTACACCTTC.

This clonotype was picked up a small number of times. The J gene is TRBJ1-1, the V gene TRBV7-9; TRBD1 is a possible D gene (5 bases). Trimming removed 3 bases at V and 2 bases at J, with 10 bases between. Germline-derived CDR1 and CDR2 are SEHNR and FQNEAQ (reference sequence). This CDR3 region has 14 residues. The DNA of the CDR3 is TGTGCCAGCAGCTTTCCAGACAGAAACACTGAAGCTTTCTTT. It specifies CASSFPDRNTEAFF.

V and J are TRBV7-9 and TRBJ2-2; 16 nucleotides agree with TRBD2. The CDR3 spans 18 residues. Trimming removed 5 bases from V and 4 bases from J; junction bases left unmatched: 7. Germline values: CDR1 SEHNR, CDR2 FQNEAQ (reference sequence). The DNA of the CDR3 is TGTGCCAGCAGCGGGACTAGCGGGGGGGCACAACCCACCGGGGAGCTGTTTTTT. Translation: CASSGTSGGAQPTGELFF.

This clonotype turned up a few times. CDR3 in amino acids: CASSQGGRSGEAFF. The CDR3 coding sequence is TGTGCCAGCAGCCAAGGAGGTAGATCGGGTGAAGCTTTCTTT. This chain joins TRBV14 and TRBJ1-1; D is undetermined. V gave up 1 base and J gave up 7 bases, with 13 bases separating them. Per the germline V gene, CDR1 is SGHDN and CDR2 is FVKESK. The CDR3 length is 14 residues.

The chain uses TRBV5-1 and TRBJ2-7; a possible D gene is TRBD1 (6 bases). Trimming removed 0 bases at V and 2 bases at J, with 9 bases between. CDR3 length: 14 residues. Looked up from germline, CDR1 is SGHRS and CDR2 is YFSETQ. The CDR3 reads CASSLASGAYEQYF. The CDR3 DNA reads as TGCGCCAGCAGCTTGGCTTCAGGGGCCTACGAGCAGTACTTC.

This clonotype was seen more than once but under ten times. The chain links TRBV11-2 to TRBJ1-2; tentative D call: TRBD1 (6 bases). Germline V gene lookup returns CDR1 SGHAT and CDR2 FQNNGV. V lost 5 bases and J 3 bases, leaving 16 bases between the germline ends. The CDR3 consists of 15 residues. CDR3 region: CASSTEDRFYYGYTF. The CDR3 DNA follows: TGTGCCAGCAGCACAGAAGACAGGTTCTACTATGGCTACACCTTC.

This clonotype was observed a handful of times. The chain is built from TRBV30 and TRBJ2-1; 12 positions match TRBD2. Germline V lookup: CDR1 GTSNPN, CDR2 SVGIG (reference sequence). V shed 3 bases and J 9 bases; nucleotides not matched to a gene: 3. There are 13 residues in the CDR3. This CDR3 is CAWSSTSGGEQFF. The CDR3 DNA reads TGTGCCTGGAGCTCGACTAGCGGGGGTGAGCAGTTCTTC.

The chain has TRBV5-1 and TRBJ2-1; possibly TRBD1 or TRBD2 for D (6 bases each). V was pared by 0 bases and J by 3 bases, with 10 bases between. The CDR3 totals 15 residues. Germline lookup yields CDR1 SGHRS and CDR2 YFSETQ. CDR3 nucleotide sequence: TGCGCCAGCAGCTTGGAACAGGGACTCTACAATGAGCAGTTCTTC. It is translated as CASSLEQGLYNEQFF. Looking up the rest from reference TRBV5-1 and TRBJ2-1 gives the full variable domain: KAGVTQTPRYLIKTRGQQVTLSCSPISGHRSVSWYQQTPGQGLQFLFEYFSETQRNKGNFPGRFSGRQFSNSRSEMNVSTLELGDSALYLCASSLEQGLYNEQFFGPGTRLTVL.

V and J are TRBV27 and TRBJ1-5; no firm D call. Germline V gene lookup returns CDR1 MNHEY and CDR2 SMNVEV (reference sequence). Trimming shortened V by 3 bases and J by 7 bases, and 10 bases separated the two germline ends. The CDR3 consists of 13 residues. CDR3: CASSFRVRQPQHF. As DNA, the CDR3 is TGTGCCAGCAGTTTTCGTGTTCGCCAGCCCCAGCATTTT.

This clonotype was seen a handful of times. The CDR3 sequence is CASSLTSGGFYNEQFF. The CDR3 DNA follows: TGTGCCAGCAGCTTGACTAGCGGGGGATTCTACAATGAGCAGTTCTTC. The J gene is TRBJ2-1, the V gene TRBV5-5; 11 nucleotides match TRBD2. The germline CDR1 and CDR2 sequences are SGHKS and YYEKEE (reference sequence). Trimming at V came to 1 base and at J to 3 bases, leaving 3 bases not matched to a gene. CDR3 length: 16 amino acids.

This clonotype was counted between two and nine times. The chain uses TRBV6-2 or TRBV6-3 and TRBJ1-2; TRBD1 aligns across 8 bases. The CDR3 has 17 residues. Trimming removed 1 base from V and 1 base from J; junction bases left unmatched: 8. Germline CDR1 MNHEY, CDR2 SVGEGT. The CDR3 sequence: CASSYWGQAALNYGYTF. The CDR3, as DNA: TGTGCCAGCAGTTACTGGGGACAGGCAGCTCTTAACTATGGCTACACCTTC.

This sequence joins TRBV3-1 and TRBJ1-5; possibly TRBD1 for D (5 bases). The CDR3 is 18 residues long. V was shortened by 2 bases and J by 2 bases, with 19 bases between the two germline ends. Looked up from germline, CDR1 is LGHDT and CDR2 is YNNKEL (reference sequence). The CDR3 region has the DNA TGTGCCAGCAGCCAAACCGGGACCGTGGGCGGGGGCAATCAGCCCCAGCATTTT. It encodes CASSQTGTVGGGNQPQHF.

The chain combines TRBV5-1 with TRBJ1-1; no clear D. V lost 2 bases, J lost 1 base, and 9 bases lay in between. CDR1 and CDR2 from the germline V gene are SGHRS and YFSETQ. This CDR3 has 14 residues. The CDR3 nucleotides read TGCGCCAGCAGCTTCACCCGGTGGAACACTGAAGCTTTCTTT. This sequence encodes CASSFTRWNTEAFF.

The chain combines TRBV5-1 with TRBJ1-1; D not resolved. Trimming shortened V by 7 bases and J by 0 bases, and 10 bases separated the two germline ends. CDR1 SGHRS and CDR2 YFSETQ come from the germline V gene. The CDR3 covers 13 residues. The CDR3 is CASHLAVNTEAFF. The CDR3 nucleotides read TGCGCCAGCCATCTAGCGGTGAACACTGAAGCTTTCTTT. Drawing the rest from reference TRBV5-1 and TRBJ1-1, the complete variable domain is KAGVTQTPRYLIKTRGQQVTLSCSPISGHRSVSWYQQTPGQGLQFLFEYFSETQRNKGNFPGRFSGRQFSNSRSEMNVSTLELGDSALYLCASHLAVNTEAFFGQGTRLTVV.

This clonotype was counted between two and nine times. J is TRBJ1-5 and V is TRBV6-1; 7 nucleotides match TRBD1. After removal of 6 bases from V and 0 bases from J, the junction contained 8 bases not matched to a gene. CDR3 length equals 16 residues. Germline-derived CDR1 and CDR2 are MNHNS and SASEGT. In nucleotides, the CDR3 is TGTGCCAGCAGAGACCGGGACAGAAGTAGCAATCAGCCCCAGCATTTT. Its protein is CASRDRDRSSNQPQHF.

This clonotype was counted a few times. The V gene is TRBV7-2, the J gene TRBJ1-1; D remains unclear. Deletions cut 5 bases from V and 0 bases from J, with 13 bases between. CDR3 length: 15 amino acids. Germline CDR1 and CDR2: SGHTA and FQGNSA. The CDR3 reads CASSPIVLVNTEAFF. In DNA form, the CDR3 reads TGTGCCAGCAGCCCTATCGTATTGGTGAACACTGAAGCTTTCTTT. The full variable domain, completed using reference TRBV7-2 and TRBJ1-1, is GAGVSQSPSNKVTEKGKDVELRCDPISGHTALYWYRQSLGQGLEFLIYFQGNSAPDKSGLPSDRFSAERTGGSVSTLTIQRTQQEDSAVYLCASSPIVLVNTEAFFGQGTRLTVV.

This clonotype came up a few times. The CDR3 spells CASSLTQAGLVYNEQFF. As DNA, the CDR3 is TGTGCCAGCAGCTTAACTCAGGCGGGGCTAGTTTACAATGAGCAGTTCTTC. This rearrangement joins TRBV7-9 to TRBJ2-1, with TRBD2 as a possible D gene (6 bases). Trimming shortened V by 2 bases and J by 4 bases, and 18 bases separated the two germline ends. Germline CDR1 reads SEHNR; CDR2 reads FQNEAQ (reference sequence). CDR3 length: 17 residues.

This clonotype occurred many times. The chain combines TRBV3-1 with TRBJ1-2, with D perhaps matching TRBD1 (6 bases). This CDR3 is 15 amino acids long. Germline CDR1 is LGHDT and CDR2 is YNNKEL (reference sequence). With 3 bases removed from V and 1 base from J, the gap between germline ends came to 12 bases. The CDR3 protein is CASSHGDTRNYGYTF. CDR3 coding DNA: TGTGCCAGCAGCCATGGGGACACCCGTAACTATGGCTACACCTTC.

V gene TRBV24-1 combines with J gene TRBJ2-1, with a tentative D call TRBD2 (6 bases). The V end lost 6 bases, the J end lost 1 base, and 15 bases lay between the germline ends. The germline V gene encodes CDR1 KGHDR and CDR2 SFDVKD. The CDR3 runs 16 residues. CDR3 protein: CATSFRASESYNEQFF. The CDR3 DNA reads as TGTGCCACCAGTTTTCGGGCTAGCGAGTCCTACAATGAGCAGTTCTTC.

This clonotype was detected only a few times. The V gene is TRBV7-8, the J gene TRBJ1-2; possible D gene TRBD1, 5 bases. CDR1 and CDR2 (germline): SGHVS, FQNEAQ. Trimming removed 5 bases from V and 7 bases from J, with 17 bases in between. CDR3 size: 14 residues. The CDR3 loop reads CASSPMGRVGGYTF. CDR3 sequence (DNA): TGTGCCAGCAGCCCCATGGGACGCGTCGGTGGCTACACCTTC. The whole variable domain, filled in from reference TRBV7-8 and TRBJ1-2, reads GAGVSQSPRYKVAKRGQDVALRCDPISGHVSLFWYQQALGQGPEFLTYFQNEAQLDKSGLPSDRFFAERPEGSVSTLKIQRTQQEDSAVYLCASSPMGRVGGYTFGSGTRLTVV.

This clonotype was picked up a small number of times. The chain employs TRBV6-6 and TRBJ2-7, with 10 bases aligning to TRBD1. Germline values: CDR1 MNHNY, CDR2 SVGAGI (reference sequence). V was clipped by 1 base and J by 2 bases; unmatched bases: 8. The CDR3 runs to 17 residues. The CDR3 DNA reads TGTGCCAGCAGTTACTTTTGGGGGACAGGGGATACCTACGAGCAGTACTTC. This encodes CASSYFWGTGDTYEQYF.

For this clonotype: Lacking the conserved final phenylalanine or tryptophan, this CDR3 likely reflects a read error. The chain employs TRBV5-5 and TRBJ1-2, with a possible D match to TRBD1 (6 bases). Deletions cut 4 bases from V and 4 bases from J, with 20 bases between. The CDR3 is 16 residues long. CDR1 is SGHKS, CDR2 YYEKEE, per germline (reference sequence). CDR3 protein: CASSPLATGQAYGYTV. For the CDR3, the DNA is TGTGCCAGCAGCCCCCTCGCTACGGGACAAGCCTATGGCTACACCGTC.

J is TRBJ1-4 and V is TRBV5-1; 10 bases map to TRBD1. The V segment lost 5 bases and the J segment 8 bases; nucleotides outside the gene matches: 9. The CDR3 sequence is 15 residues long. Germline V gives CDR1 SGHRS, CDR2 YFSETQ. The CDR3 bases are TGCGCCAGCAGTTCACTGGGGACAGGGGAAGAAAAACTGTTTTTT. Its protein product is CASSSLGTGEEKLFF.

The V and J genes are TRBV29-1 and TRBJ1-1, with TRBD1 as a possible D gene (5 bases). Per germline, CDR1 SQVTM and CDR2 ANQGSEA. With 4 bases removed from V and 5 bases from J, the gap between germline ends came to 23 bases. The CDR3 covers 16 residues. DNA of the CDR3: TGCAGCGTTGGGGCTCCGGGACGTCAGAGTCTGACTGAAGCTTTCTTT. Its protein product is CSVGAPGRQSLTEAFF.

A few counts support this clonotype. The rearrangement uses TRBV7-9 and TRBJ1-1, with D uncertain. V was trimmed by 3 bases and J by 13 bases, leaving 27 bases between them. CDR3 length equals 16 residues. The germline CDR1 and CDR2 sequences are SEHNR and FQNEAQ (reference sequence). The DNA of the CDR3 is TGTGCCAGCAGCTTTGCCAGCCTTATAGAACCCCTTGCGGGTTTCTTT. Translating it yields CASSFASLIEPLAGFF.

This chain joins TRBV5-1 and TRBJ2-1; 7 bases are a match to TRBD2. After removal of 0 bases from V and 5 bases from J, the junction contained 8 bases not matched to a gene. Germline lookup yields CDR1 SGHRS and CDR2 YFSETQ. The CDR3 is 16 residues long. The CDR3 nucleotides read TGCGCCAGCAGCTTGGCTGTGACTAGCTTAAACAATGAGCAGTTCTTC. The encoded protein is CASSLAVTSLNNEQFF.

Many counts were recorded for this clonotype. The chain joins TRBV12-3 or TRBV12-4 to TRBJ1-1; no reliable D call. The length of the CDR3 is 14 residues. V gave up 3 bases and J gave up 0 bases, with 8 bases separating them. CDR3 sequence: CASSFGVLNTEAFF. The DNA of the CDR3 is TGTGCCAGCAGTTTCGGGGTGCTGAACACTGAAGCTTTCTTT.

The rearrangement uses TRBV12-3 or TRBV12-4 and TRBJ1-3; D remains ambiguous. V shed 0 bases and J shed 1 base, with 4 bases lying between them. This CDR3 region has 14 residues. The CDR3 sequence is CASSLARSGNTIYF. CDR3 bases: TGTGCCAGCAGTTTAGCGCGATCTGGAAACACCATATATTTT.

The genes are TRBV4-1 and TRBJ1-1; no clear D. The CDR3 sequence is 13 residues long. The germline V and J ends were trimmed by 0 bases and 10 bases, with 12 bases remaining between them. The germline gives CDR1 MGHRA, CDR2 YSYEKL. The CDR3 protein is CASSQEGRVRAFF. The CDR3 DNA follows: TGCGCCAGCAGCCAAGAGGGCCGGGTCCGAGCTTTCTTT.

This rearrangement joins TRBV6-1 to TRBJ2-7; D not resolved. Trimming shortened V by 10 bases and J by 1 base, and 14 bases separated the two germline ends. Germline V gene sequence: CDR1 MNHNS, CDR2 SASEGT. CDR3 size: 13 residues. CDR3 in amino acids: CAINDLLSYEQYF. The CDR3 DNA reads TGTGCCATCAACGACCTATTATCCTACGAGCAGTACTTC.

This clonotype was seen a few times. In DNA form, the CDR3 reads TGTGCCAGCAGTTTACACTCGACAGGGAATCAGCCCCAGCATTTT. This encodes CASSLHSTGNQPQHF. The chain combines TRBV6-1 with TRBJ1-5, with 7 nucleotides matching TRBD1. The CDR3 covers 15 residues. In germline, CDR1 is MNHNS, CDR2 SASEGT. J gave up 4 bases and V 5 bases, and 8 bases lay outside the gene matches.